The 16 T cell receptor beta chains presented below share a single source sample, sequenced in a study of T-cell reconstitution after alpha-beta-depleted transplantation in children. Unique molecular identifiers were built into the TCRbeta library. TCRdb reanalysed the PCR reads using MiXCR and keeps one entry per CDR3 protein. The sample shows about 580,000 distinct CDR3 sequences, 20% to 25% of them seen only once. The sequencing here drew on PBMCs, mostly from graft donor cells, taken 360 days after TCRalphabeta/CD19-depleted stem cell transplant. These receptors came from a boy under two years old who had a stem cell transplant for acute myeloid leukemia, so the T cells may come from the graft donor.

The rearrangement uses TRBV6-1 and TRBJ2-1, with 7 bases aligning to TRBD1. CDR1 MNHNS and CDR2 SASEGT come from the germline V gene. V lost 6 bases to trimming and J lost 4 bases; unmatched junction nucleotides: 6. The CDR3 sequence is 14 residues long. CDR3 amino acids: CASSEQGSYNEQFF. The CDR3 DNA reads TGTGCCAGCAGCGAACAGGGGTCGTACAATGAGCAGTTCTTC.

In DNA form, the CDR3 reads TGTGCCAGCAGTCCACGACAGGGAGCCAAAAACATTCAGTACTTC. Its translation: CASSPRQGAKNIQYF. The rearrangement uses TRBV7-2 and TRBJ2-4; TRBD1 matches 7 bases. The CDR3 is 15 residues long. V lost 6 bases to trimming and J lost 0 bases; unmatched junction nucleotides: 5. Germline CDR1 SGHTA, CDR2 FQGNSA. Based on the CDR3 plus reference TRBV7-2 and TRBJ2-4, the full variable domain is GAGVSQSPSNKVTEKGKDVELRCDPISGHTALYWYRQSLGQGLEFLIYFQGNSAPDKSGLPSDRFSAERTGGSVSTLTIQRTQQEDSAVYLCASSPRQGAKNIQYFGAGTRLSVL.

Many counts were recorded for this clonotype. V gene TRBV6-2 or TRBV6-3 combines with J gene TRBJ1-5; D unresolved. Germline CDR1 is MNHEY and CDR2 is SVGEGT. V shed 5 bases and J shed 5 bases, with 13 bases lying between them. This CDR3 spans 14 amino acids. CDR3 sequence reads: CASSRTALDQPQHF. CDR3 sequence (DNA): TGTGCCAGCAGTCGCACGGCTCTGGATCAGCCCCAGCATTTT.

This clonotype was seen ten or more times. The V and J genes are TRBV20-1 and TRBJ2-1; D uncertain. This CDR3 has 11 residues. Germline CDR1 reads DFQATT; CDR2 reads SNEGSKA (reference sequence). V was pared by 2 bases and J by 9 bases, with 8 bases between. The CDR3 spells CSARSQVEQFF. The CDR3 region has the DNA TGCAGTGCTAGAAGTCAGGTTGAGCAGTTCTTC.

This rearrangement joins TRBV20-1 to TRBJ2-5; D unclear. The germline V gene encodes CDR1 DFQATT and CDR2 SNEGSKA (reference sequence). V was pared by 5 bases and J by 2 bases, with 12 bases between. CDR3 size: 13 residues. The CDR3 loop reads CSAPNSTQETQYF. CDR3 sequence (DNA): TGCAGTGCTCCTAATTCCACACAAGAGACCCAGTACTTC.

The chain combines TRBV28 with TRBJ2-1, with D possibly being TRBD1 (5 bases). Trimming left V 3 bases short and J 2 bases short, with 11 bases between. CDR1 is MDHEN and CDR2 is SYDVKM in the germline V gene. The CDR3 sequence is 15 residues long. CDR3 DNA: TGTGCCAGCAGTTTTACCAGGGTCCCCTACAATGAGCAGTTCTTC. It encodes CASSFTRVPYNEQFF.

The chain combines TRBV5-1 with TRBJ2-2; 12 bases align to TRBD2. V gave up 3 bases and J gave up 4 bases; unmatched junction bases: 10. The CDR3 covers 18 residues. In germline, CDR1 is SGHRS, CDR2 YFSETQ. The CDR3 nucleotides read TGCGCCAGCAGCTCGACTAGCGGGGGCCCTTTTTCCACCGGGGAGCTGTTTTTT. Translated: CASSSTSGGPFSTGELFF.

The J gene is TRBJ2-7, the V gene TRBV7-2; D is undetermined. V was cut by 8 bases and J by 6 bases, with 8 bases left in between. The CDR3 totals 10 residues. From germline, CDR1 is SGHTA and CDR2 FQGNSA. The CDR3 is CASGVGEQYF. The CDR3 region has the DNA TGTGCCAGCGGAGTGGGCGAGCAGTACTTC.

The chain is built from TRBV12-3 or TRBV12-4 and TRBJ2-7; D may be TRBD1 (5 bases). This CDR3 is built from 15 residues. V lost 7 bases to trimming and J lost 1 base, with 17 bases between them. The CDR3 is CASKGDSLNSYEQYV. The CDR3 nucleotides read TGTGCCAGCAAAGGTGACAGTCTAAATTCCTACGAGCAGTACGTC.

This chain joins TRBV5-5 and TRBJ1-2; D is unclear. CDR3 length equals 14 residues. Germline CDR1 and CDR2: SGHKS and YYEKEE (reference sequence). V dropped 2 bases and J dropped 2 bases, with 10 bases sitting between them. CDR3 protein: CASSFPSGNYGYTF. CDR3 nucleotide sequence: TGTGCCAGCAGCTTTCCGTCTGGGAACTATGGCTACACCTTC.

The chain has TRBV29-1 and TRBJ2-4; 8 nucleotides align to TRBD1. V was clipped by 4 bases and J by 7 bases; unmatched bases: 0. In germline, CDR1 is SQVTM, CDR2 ANQGSEA. The CDR3 spans 11 residues. In nucleotides, the CDR3 is TGCAGCGTTGGACAGGGGAACATTCAGTACTTC. It codes for CSVGQGNIQYF.

This clonotype was picked up many times. The chain combines TRBV7-8 with TRBJ2-2; D remains ambiguous. The CDR3 runs to 16 residues. The V and J ends lost 5 bases and 0 bases respectively, with 13 bases between them. The germline CDR1 and CDR2 sequences are SGHVS and FQNEAQ. The CDR3 sequence: CASSPERIPNTGELFF. The CDR3 DNA reads as TGTGCCAGCAGCCCAGAAAGGATCCCGAACACCGGGGAGCTGTTTTTT.

The genes are TRBV6-2 or TRBV6-3 and TRBJ2-7; TRBD1 agrees at 11 bases. CDR1 and CDR2 (germline): MNHEY, SVGEGT. V lost 6 bases, J lost 4 bases, and 8 bases stayed unmatched. The length of the CDR3 is 15 residues. For the CDR3, the DNA is TGTGCCAGCAGCCGTACCGGGACAGGGGGATACGAGCAGTACTTC. It yields the protein CASSRTGTGGYEQYF.

In this sample, this clonotype turned up many times. Germline is not matched at one junction end, which may reflect a read error. The gene calls are TRBV29-1 and TRBJ2-1, with 9 bases aligning to TRBD1. Germline V gives CDR1 SQVTM, CDR2 ANQGSEA. The CDR3 loop spans 12 amino acids. CDR3 DNA sequence: TGCAGCGTTGAGGGGACAGGGTTTAGGGGGATCTTC. Translating it yields CSVEGTGFRGIF.

This clonotype was seen many times. V is TRBV12-3 or TRBV12-4 and J is TRBJ2-1; no clear D gene. The CDR3 extends over 14 amino acids. The V gene lost 7 bases and the J gene lost 2 bases, with 12 bases spanning the gap. The CDR3 bases are TGTGCCAGCAACAGACACCAGCCCTACAATGAGCAGTTCTTC. As protein: CASNRHQPYNEQFF.

CDR3 region: CASSAGLAGSDTQYF. The CDR3 nucleotides are TGCGCCAGCAGCGCCGGACTAGCGGGGTCAGATACGCAGTATTTT. This chain connects TRBV5-1 to TRBJ2-3; 12 bases agree with TRBD2. The CDR3 runs to 15 residues. Germline V CDR1 and CDR2: SGHRS, YFSETQ. The J segment lost 4 bases and the V segment lost 4 bases, leaving 4 bases of the junction unmatched.